Listed below are T cell receptor beta chains from one sample, sequenced in a study of shared clonotypes between healthy human individuals. Method: immunoSEQ multiplex PCR; TCRdb's copy keeps in-frame clones and lacks some. The sample has hundreds of thousands of clones; nearly 97% are singletons. The sequencing sample was made of naive CD8+ T cells sorted from blood. Receptors were obtained from a woman aged 30 to 39 in good health. Each CDR3 is given with its conserved first and last residue. Fields, in order: V gene, J gene, CDR3 length, D gene, clone size, CDR3 DNA, CDR3 protein. The D gene is left open where the match is weak. Clone size is not always given. Where it is, it says once, few, many or a class for expanded clones.

V gene: TRBV28; J gene: TRBJ2-2; CDR3 length: 15; D gene: TRBD2; clone size: NA; CDR3 DNA: TGTGCCAGCAGTTTTACAAGCGGGGGTGCCGGGGAGCTGTTTTTT; CDR3 protein: CASSFTSGGAGELFF
V gene: TRBV5-8; J gene: TRBJ2-7; CDR3 length: 10; D gene: NA; clone size: NA; CDR3 DNA: TGTGCCAGCAGCTACTACGAGCAGTACTTC; CDR3 protein: CASSYYEQYF
V gene: TRBV5-6; J gene: TRBJ2-7; CDR3 length: 13; D gene: TRBD1; clone size: NA; CDR3 DNA: TGTGCCAGCAGCTGGGACAGGGACGACGAGCAGTACTTC; CDR3 protein: CASSWDRDDEQYF
V gene: TRBV2; J gene: TRBJ1-2; CDR3 length: 14; D gene: TRBD1; clone size: NA; CDR3 DNA: TGTGCCAGCCTAGCCGGACAGGGGGTCTATGGCTACACCTTC; CDR3 protein: CASLAGQGVYGYTF
V gene: TRBV29-1; J gene: TRBJ2-1; CDR3 length: 12; D gene: TRBD2; clone size: NA; CDR3 DNA: TGCAGCGTTGGACTAGCGTTTTATGAGCAGTTCTTC; CDR3 protein: CSVGLAFYEQFF
V gene: TRBV4-1; J gene: TRBJ2-1; CDR3 length: 14; D gene: NA; clone size: NA; CDR3 DNA: TGCGCCAGCAGCCAAGAAAAAGATTACAATGAGCAGTTCTTC; CDR3 protein: CASSQEKDYNEQFF
V gene: TRBV30; J gene: TRBJ1-5; CDR3 length: 15; D gene: TRBD1; clone size: NA; CDR3 DNA: TGTGCCTGGAGCGCAGGGGGAGGGAGCAATCAGCCCCAGCATTTT; CDR3 protein: CAWSAGGGSNQPQHF
V gene: TRBV7-9; J gene: TRBJ2-1; CDR3 length: 16; D gene: NA; clone size: NA; CDR3 DNA: TGTGCCAGCAGCCACACAGAGGGACACGGCTACAATGAGCAGTTCTTC; CDR3 protein: CASSHTEGHGYNEQFF
V gene: TRBV2; J gene: TRBJ1-4; CDR3 length: 14; D gene: NA; clone size: NA; CDR3 DNA: TGTGCCAGCAGTTCAGGGAGGGCAGGTGAAAAACTGTTTTTT; CDR3 protein: CASSSGRAGEKLFF
V gene: TRBV5-1; J gene: TRBJ2-1; CDR3 length: 13; D gene: NA; clone size: NA; CDR3 DNA: TGCGCCAGCAGCCCAAAAAGCTACAATGAGCAGTTCTTC; CDR3 protein: CASSPKSYNEQFF
V gene: TRBV10-3; J gene: TRBJ1-5; CDR3 length: 19; D gene: TRBD1; clone size: NA; CDR3 DNA: TGTGCCATCAGTGAGTCCGGGACAGGGGCGCGGGTTGACAATCAGCCCCAGCATTTT; CDR3 protein: CAISESGTGARVDNQPQHF
V gene: TRBV4-1; J gene: TRBJ2-1; CDR3 length: 14; D gene: TRBD2; clone size: NA; CDR3 DNA: TGCGCCAGCAGCCAAATAGCGGGAGAACAAGAGCAGTTCTTC; CDR3 protein: CASSQIAGEQEQFF
V gene: TRBV7-2; J gene: TRBJ2-7; CDR3 length: 14; D gene: TRBD2; clone size: NA; CDR3 DNA: TGTGCCAGCAGCTTAGCGGGAGGGCCCCACGAGCAGTACTTC; CDR3 protein: CASSLAGGPHEQYF
V gene: TRBV27; J gene: TRBJ2-2; CDR3 length: 17; D gene: TRBD2; clone size: NA; CDR3 DNA: TGTGCCAGCAGTTTGGCTAGCGGGAGTTCGGACACCGGGGAGCTGTTTTTT; CDR3 protein: CASSLASGSSDTGELFF
V gene: TRBV13; J gene: TRBJ1-1; CDR3 length: 14; D gene: NA; clone size: once; CDR3 DNA: TGTGCCAGCAGCTTAGTCGGTATCAACACTGAAGCTTTCTTT; CDR3 protein: CASSLVGINTEAFF
V gene: TRBV5-8; J gene: TRBJ2-7; CDR3 length: 12; D gene: NA; clone size: NA; CDR3 DNA: TGTGCCAGCAGCTTTTCCGTCTACGAGCAGTACTTC; CDR3 protein: CASSFSVYEQYF
V gene: TRBV14; J gene: TRBJ1-4; CDR3 length: 15; D gene: NA; clone size: NA; CDR3 DNA: TGTGCCAGCAGCCAAGAGCTTGGGACTAATGAAAAACTGTTTTTT; CDR3 protein: CASSQELGTNEKLFF
V gene: TRBV19; J gene: TRBJ1-5; CDR3 length: 16; D gene: TRBD1; clone size: few; CDR3 DNA: TGTGCCAGTAGTCGGGACAGGGGGCGCAGCAATCAGCCCCAGCATTTT; CDR3 protein: CASSRDRGRSNQPQHF
V gene: TRBV7-6; J gene: TRBJ2-7; CDR3 length: 15; D gene: TRBD2; clone size: NA; CDR3 DNA: TGTGCCAGCAGTCCTTCACTAGCGGAGTACTACGAGCAGTACTTC; CDR3 protein: CASSPSLAEYYEQYF
V gene: TRBV27; J gene: TRBJ2-2; CDR3 length: 16; D gene: NA; clone size: NA; CDR3 DNA: TGTGCCAGCAGTTTGGTAATGACAGCCAACACCGGGGAGCTGTTTTTT; CDR3 protein: CASSLVMTANTGELFF
V gene: TRBV6-1; J gene: TRBJ2-7; CDR3 length: 12; D gene: TRBD2; clone size: NA; CDR3 DNA: TGTGCCAGCAACCGACCTAGCGGCGAGCAGTACTTC; CDR3 protein: CASNRPSGEQYF
V gene: TRBV4-1; J gene: TRBJ2-7; CDR3 length: 16; D gene: TRBD2; clone size: NA; CDR3 DNA: TGCGCCAGCAGCCAAGATGCGGGACTAGCGGAATACGAGCAGTACTTC; CDR3 protein: CASSQDAGLAEYEQYF
V gene: TRBV6-5; J gene: TRBJ1-5; CDR3 length: 14; D gene: NA; clone size: once; CDR3 DNA: TGTGCCAGCACTACAGGGATAGGTAATCAGCCCCAGCATTTT; CDR3 protein: CASTTGIGNQPQHF
V gene: TRBV21-1; J gene: TRBJ2-1; CDR3 length: 14; D gene: NA; clone size: NA; CDR3 DNA: TGTGCCAGCACCCCGGGACTAGCTTTTGATGAGCAGTTCTTC; CDR3 protein: CASTPGLAFDEQFF
V gene: TRBV19; J gene: TRBJ2-7; CDR3 length: 14; D gene: TRBD1; clone size: NA; CDR3 DNA: TGTGCCAGTAGGGCCGGGACAGGGGACTACGAGCAGTACTTC; CDR3 protein: CASRAGTGDYEQYF
V gene: TRBV27; J gene: TRBJ2-7; CDR3 length: 16; D gene: TRBD1; clone size: NA; CDR3 DNA: TGTGCCAGCAGTTCTGATCCCGGGACAGCTCCCTACGAGCAGTACTTC; CDR3 protein: CASSSDPGTAPYEQYF
V gene: TRBV5-4; J gene: TRBJ2-7; CDR3 length: 15; D gene: NA; clone size: NA; CDR3 DNA: TGTGCCAGCAGCTTGGGCGTAGCTCCCAGCTACGAGCAGTACTTC; CDR3 protein: CASSLGVAPSYEQYF
V gene: TRBV7-8; J gene: TRBJ1-5; CDR3 length: 16; D gene: NA; clone size: NA; CDR3 DNA: TGTGCCAGCAGCCCTATGGCAGGGTACAGCAATCAGCCCCAGCATTTT; CDR3 protein: CASSPMAGYSNQPQHF
V gene: TRBV6-5; J gene: TRBJ2-3; CDR3 length: 14; D gene: NA; clone size: once; CDR3 DNA: TGTGCCAGCAGTAGACTTCCCCTCACAGATACGCAGTATTTT; CDR3 protein: CASSRLPLTDTQYF
V gene: TRBV27; J gene: TRBJ2-3; CDR3 length: 16; D gene: TRBD2; clone size: NA; CDR3 DNA: TGTGCCAGCAGCCCAAACGGGGCGGGAGAAGCAGATACGCAGTATTTT; CDR3 protein: CASSPNGAGEADTQYF
V gene: TRBV6-1; J gene: TRBJ1-5; CDR3 length: 14; D gene: TRBD1; clone size: NA; CDR3 DNA: TGTGCCAGCAGACCACACAGGGGTAATCAGCCCCAGCATTTT; CDR3 protein: CASRPHRGNQPQHF
V gene: TRBV6-1; J gene: TRBJ2-5; CDR3 length: 15; D gene: NA; clone size: NA; CDR3 DNA: TGTGCCAGCAGTGACCCGGGACATATACAAGAGACCCAGTACTTC; CDR3 protein: CASSDPGHIQETQYF
V gene: TRBV5-1; J gene: TRBJ1-2; CDR3 length: 13; D gene: NA; clone size: NA; CDR3 DNA: TGCGCCAGCAGTTCGGGGGGCGGTGAAGGCTACACCTTC; CDR3 protein: CASSSGGGEGYTF
V gene: TRBV6-1; J gene: TRBJ2-7; CDR3 length: 14; D gene: TRBD2; clone size: once; CDR3 DNA: TGTGCCACCGGGACTAGCGGGACCATTAGGGAGCAGTACTTC; CDR3 protein: CATGTSGTIREQYF
V gene: TRBV13; J gene: TRBJ2-7; CDR3 length: 14; D gene: NA; clone size: NA; CDR3 DNA: TGTGCCAGCAGCTTAGGGATGGCCCCTGACGAGCAGTACTTC; CDR3 protein: CASSLGMAPDEQYF
V gene: TRBV7-6; J gene: TRBJ2-1; CDR3 length: 12; D gene: NA; clone size: NA; CDR3 DNA: TGTGCCAGCAGCCCATTTGACAATGAGCAGTTCTTC; CDR3 protein: CASSPFDNEQFF
V gene: TRBV6-1; J gene: TRBJ2-7; CDR3 length: 18; D gene: NA; clone size: NA; CDR3 DNA: TGTGCCAGCAGTGAAGCTCGGGGGTTGGGAATAACCACCTACGAGCAGTACTTC; CDR3 protein: CASSEARGLGITTYEQYF
V gene: TRBV19; J gene: TRBJ2-3; CDR3 length: 12; D gene: NA; clone size: NA; CDR3 DNA: TGTGCCAGTAGTATAGGCACAGATACGCAGTATTTT; CDR3 protein: CASSIGTDTQYF
V gene: TRBV6-1; J gene: TRBJ2-7; CDR3 length: 14; D gene: TRBD2; clone size: NA; CDR3 DNA: TGTGCCAGCAGTGAAGGAGTAGCGGGCTACGAGCAGTACTTC; CDR3 protein: CASSEGVAGYEQYF
V gene: TRBV5-1; J gene: TRBJ2-7; CDR3 length: 16; D gene: TRBD1; clone size: NA; CDR3 DNA: TGCGCCAGCAGCTCTATGATCGGGACAGGTGTTTACGAGCAGTACTTC; CDR3 protein: CASSSMIGTGVYEQYF
V gene: TRBV27; J gene: TRBJ2-3; CDR3 length: 15; D gene: TRBD2; clone size: NA; CDR3 DNA: TGTGCCAGCAGTTTTGTTAGCGGGACTACAGATACGCAGTATTTT; CDR3 protein: CASSFVSGTTDTQYF
V gene: TRBV30; J gene: TRBJ1-2; CDR3 length: 13; D gene: NA; clone size: NA; CDR3 DNA: TGTGCCTGGGCAAGACAGGCTAACTATGGCTACACCTTC; CDR3 protein: CAWARQANYGYTF
V gene: TRBV9; J gene: TRBJ2-1; CDR3 length: 14; D gene: TRBD1; clone size: NA; CDR3 DNA: TGTGCCAGCAGCATATGGGACAGGGGGAATGAGCAGTTCTTC; CDR3 protein: CASSIWDRGNEQFF
V gene: TRBV4-1; J gene: TRBJ2-7; CDR3 length: 13; D gene: NA; clone size: NA; CDR3 DNA: TGCGCCAGCAGCCAGGCTCGGGGGTCCGAGCAGTACTTC; CDR3 protein: CASSQARGSEQYF
V gene: TRBV5-1; J gene: TRBJ2-3; CDR3 length: 12; D gene: NA; clone size: NA; CDR3 DNA: TGCGCCAGCAGGTCCCGGGACCGAGAGCAGTATTTT; CDR3 protein: CASRSRDREQYF
V gene: TRBV4-1; J gene: TRBJ1-2; CDR3 length: 15; D gene: TRBD1; clone size: NA; CDR3 DNA: TGCGCCAGCAGCCAAGATCCGGCAGGGGGAGATGGCTACACCTTC; CDR3 protein: CASSQDPAGGDGYTF
V gene: TRBV11-2; J gene: TRBJ1-1; CDR3 length: 14; D gene: NA; clone size: NA; CDR3 DNA: TGTGCCAGCAGCATCCCCCGGGGGGAGACTGAAGCTTTCTTT; CDR3 protein: CASSIPRGETEAFF
V gene: TRBV7-9; J gene: TRBJ1-1; CDR3 length: 13; D gene: NA; clone size: NA; CDR3 DNA: TGTGCCAGCAGCGGCAGGGGACGGACTGAAGCTTTCTTT; CDR3 protein: CASSGRGRTEAFF
V gene: TRBV14; J gene: TRBJ2-1; CDR3 length: 15; D gene: TRBD2; clone size: NA; CDR3 DNA: TGTGCCAGCAGCCATGGCGGGAGATCCTACAATGAGCAGTTCTTC; CDR3 protein: CASSHGGRSYNEQFF
V gene: TRBV2; J gene: TRBJ2-2; CDR3 length: 14; D gene: NA; clone size: NA; CDR3 DNA: TGTGCCAGCAGTGTTGGACCAAACACCGGGGAGCTGTTTTTT; CDR3 protein: CASSVGPNTGELFF
V gene: TRBV28; J gene: TRBJ1-5; CDR3 length: 17; D gene: TRBD1; clone size: NA; CDR3 DNA: TGTGCCAGCAGTTTTCCCCCCCAGGGGGCGGTTCATCAGCCCCAGCATTTT; CDR3 protein: CASSFPPQGAVHQPQHF
V gene: TRBV5-6; J gene: TRBJ2-2; CDR3 length: 14; D gene: NA; clone size: once; CDR3 DNA: TGTGCCAGCAGCTTCTTCGAGGCTTACGGGGAGCTGTTTTTT; CDR3 protein: CASSFFEAYGELFF